These T cell receptor beta chains were read from a single sample in a study of blood T cell repertoires in COVID-19. Profiling relied on immunoSEQ multiplex PCR, and the TCRdb table lists in-frame clones only, not all of them. Found here are just over 650,000 clones, 90% of them singletons; the top ten hold about 0.24%. The material sequenced was peripheral blood. These receptor sequences come from a woman younger than 35 with acute or convalescent COVID-19. CDR3s include the opening cysteine and the closing phenylalanine or tryptophan. A D gene is named only where the DNA matches it firmly. Clone size is not always given. Where it is, it says once, few, many or a class for expanded clones.

TRBJ1-5 . . TRBV28 TGTGCCAGCAGTTTGGGGTGGGACTGGGACCCTAGCAATCAGCCCCAGCATTTT CASSLGWDWDPSNQPQHF
TRBJ1-2 TRBD1 . TRBV6-5 TGTGCCAGCAGGGGACAGGGTGTCTATGGCTACACCTTC CASRGQGVYGYTF
TRBJ2-5 . . TRBV5-1 TGCGCCAGCAGCTTGGACAGTCCCCGGGAGACCCAGTACTTC CASSLDSPRETQYF
TRBJ2-1 TRBD1 . TRBV9 TGTGCCAGCAGCCCTTGGGACAGGGCATACTACAATGAGCAGTTCTTC CASSPWDRAYYNEQFF
TRBJ2-7 . few TRBV10-1 TGCGCCAGCCCAAGCGGGACAGGCACCTACGAGCAGTACTTC CASPSGTGTYEQYF
TRBJ2-2 . . TRBV4-1 TGCGCCAGCAGCCCGCTCTTCGTGGGGGCATCCGGGGAGCTGTTTTTT CASSPLFVGASGELFF
TRBJ2-1 . . TRBV11-2 TGTGCCAGCAGCTTAGGGGGGTGGGAGGAGAATGAGCAGTTCTTC CASSLGGWEENEQFF
TRBJ1-1 TRBD1 . TRBV5-6 TGTGCCAGCAGCTTGTTGGGACAGGTACCTCCCCGAGCTTTCTTT CASSLLGQVPPRAFF
TRBJ2-7 TRBD2 . TRBV9 TGTGCCAGCAGCGTAGAAGCGGGGGGGCAGCACGAGCAGTACTTC CASSVEAGGQHEQYF
TRBJ2-3 TRBD2 . TRBV7-7 TGTGCCAGCAGCTTAGGGTCGCCTAGCGGGGGACCCCCGATTAGCACAGATACGCAGTATTTT CASSLGSPSGGPPISTDTQYF
TRBJ1-2 . . TRBV3-1/TRBV3-2 TGTGCCAGCAGCAAGATTAGTATGGACAATCCTGGCTACACCTTC CASSKISMDNPGYTF
TRBJ1-3 TRBD1 . TRBV6-5 TGTGTCAGCACCCGGACAGGGTTTGGAAACACCATATATTTT CVSTRTGFGNTIYF
TRBJ2-3 TRBD2 . TRBV6-5 TGTGCCAGCAGAAATGCGGGGGGGCGGGTAGATACGCAGTATTTT CASRNAGGRVDTQYF
TRBJ1-2 . . TRBV6-1 TGTGCCAGCAGTGAAGGAGTTGGCAGGGTCGGGGGCTACACCTTC CASSEGVGRVGGYTF
TRBJ1-4 . . TRBV6-2/TRBV6-3 TGTGCCAGCAGTTCCCAGAATGAAAAACTGTTTTTT CASSSQNEKLFF
TRBJ2-3 TRBD1 . TRBV7-3 TGTGCCAGCAGCTTGGTCGGGACAGGGCAAGATACGCAGTATTTT CASSLVGTGQDTQYF
TRBJ1-1 . . TRBV5-1 TGCGCCAGCACCCCAGCCGGGCGCCCCGAGGGAGAAGCTTTCTTT CASTPAGRPEGEAFF
TRBJ2-1 . . TRBV27 TGTGCCAGCAGTCAGGTCTATCCCTACAATGAGCAGTTCTTC CASSQVYPYNEQFF
TRBJ2-3 TRBD2 . TRBV7-9 TGTGCCAGCAGCCCCAGCGGGGGCACAGATACGCAGTATTTT CASSPSGGTDTQYF
TRBJ1-3 TRBD1 . TRBV30 TGTGCCTGGAGGGGACGGGACAGGGGTATAAGAAACACCATATATTTT CAWRGRDRGIRNTIYF
TRBJ1-2 . . TRBV12-3/TRBV12-4 TGTGCCAGCATCGTTTTAGCTAACTATGGCTACACCTTC CASIVLANYGYTF
TRBJ2-7 . . TRBV25-1 TGTGCCAGCAGTGCAGGGGCCTCCTACGAGCAGTACTTC CASSAGASYEQYF
TRBJ2-7 TRBD2 once TRBV29-1 TGCAGCGTTGAATACGACGGGGGGTACGAGCAGTACTTC CSVEYDGGYEQYF
TRBJ1-4 . . TRBV5-1 TGCGCCAGCAGCTTCAATTCAGGGGTTATCAGCGAAAAACTGTTTTTT CASSFNSGVISEKLFF